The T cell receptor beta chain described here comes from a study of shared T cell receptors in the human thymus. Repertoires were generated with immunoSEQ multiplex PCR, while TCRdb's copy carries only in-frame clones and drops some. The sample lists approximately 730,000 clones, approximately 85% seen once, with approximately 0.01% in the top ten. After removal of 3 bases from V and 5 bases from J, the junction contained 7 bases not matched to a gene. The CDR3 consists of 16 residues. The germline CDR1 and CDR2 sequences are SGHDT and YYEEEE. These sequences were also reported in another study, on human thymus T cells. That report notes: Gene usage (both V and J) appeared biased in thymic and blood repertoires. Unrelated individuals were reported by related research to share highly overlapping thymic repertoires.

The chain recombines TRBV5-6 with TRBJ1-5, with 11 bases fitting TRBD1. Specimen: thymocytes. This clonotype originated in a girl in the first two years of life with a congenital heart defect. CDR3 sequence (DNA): TGTGCCAGCAGCTGGAAGGGACAGGGGGAATATCAGCCCCAGCATTTT. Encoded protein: CASSWKGQGEYQPQHF.